A selection of T cell receptor beta chains follows, all from one sample in a study of cytomegalovirus exposure and HLA in healthy donors. The table came from immunoSEQ multiplex PCR; TCRdb's copy has only in-frame clones and leaves some out. The sample consists of a few hundred thousand clones, approximately 84% of them appearing once. The sample consisted of PBMCs. The source of these receptors is a woman in her 40s in good health and CMV-seronegative. Both conserved end residues are part of each CDR3. The D gene is left open where the match is weak. Clone size appears in some rows only: once, few, many, or a class for an expanded clone.

cdr3_aa: CASSPQLGGDREYEQYF; cdr3_nt: TGTGCCAGCAGCCCTCAATTGGGAGGGGACAGGGAATACGAGCAGTACTTC; clone_size: NA; j_call: TRBJ2-7; v_call: TRBV9; cdr3_length: 17; d_call: TRBD1
cdr3_aa: CASSIGRGNSPLHF; cdr3_nt: TGTGCCAGTAGTATAGGACGGGGGAATTCACCCCTCCACTTT; clone_size: NA; j_call: TRBJ1-6; v_call: TRBV19; cdr3_length: 14; d_call: NA
cdr3_aa: CASSPTGGFEKLFF; cdr3_nt: TGTGCCAGCAGCCCGACAGGGGGGTTTGAAAAACTGTTTTTT; clone_size: few; j_call: TRBJ1-4; v_call: TRBV9; cdr3_length: 14; d_call: TRBD1
cdr3_aa: CASSLTGGRAKLFF; cdr3_nt: TGTGCCAGCAGTCTGACAGGGGGCCGGGCAAAACTGTTTTTT; clone_size: few; j_call: TRBJ1-4; v_call: TRBV28; cdr3_length: 14; d_call: TRBD1
cdr3_aa: CASSISGVPKNIQYF; cdr3_nt: TGTGCCAGTAGTATTAGCGGGGTACCAAAAAACATTCAGTACTTC; clone_size: NA; j_call: TRBJ2-4; v_call: TRBV19; cdr3_length: 15; d_call: TRBD2
cdr3_aa: CASSQEGARTVQETQYF; cdr3_nt: TGCGCCAGCAGCCAAGAAGGGGCTAGGACCGTTCAAGAGACCCAGTACTTC; clone_size: NA; j_call: TRBJ2-5; v_call: TRBV4-1; cdr3_length: 17; d_call: NA
cdr3_aa: CASSSGTPLGTQYF; cdr3_nt: TGTGCCAGCAGCTCCGGGACACCTCTCGGGACCCAGTACTTC; clone_size: NA; j_call: TRBJ2-5; v_call: TRBV5-6; cdr3_length: 14; d_call: NA
cdr3_aa: CASSDSGQGSQPQHF; cdr3_nt: TGTGCCAGCAGTGACTCAGGACAGGGTAGTCAGCCCCAGCATTTT; clone_size: NA; j_call: TRBJ1-5; v_call: TRBV6-4; cdr3_length: 15; d_call: TRBD1
cdr3_aa: CATGTGVITEAFF; cdr3_nt: TGTGCTACCGGGACAGGGGTAATCACTGAAGCTTTCTTT; clone_size: NA; j_call: TRBJ1-1; v_call: TRBV12-5; cdr3_length: 13; d_call: TRBD1
cdr3_aa: CASSETPSSGNTIYF; cdr3_nt: TGCGCCAGCAGTGAGACACCCAGCTCTGGAAACACCATATATTTT; clone_size: NA; j_call: TRBJ1-3; v_call: TRBV10-2; cdr3_length: 15; d_call: NA
cdr3_aa: CASSFWTGQGLNTEAFF; cdr3_nt: TGCGCCAGCAGCTTTTGGACCGGACAGGGTTTGAACACTGAAGCTTTCTTT; clone_size: NA; j_call: TRBJ1-1; v_call: TRBV5-1; cdr3_length: 17; d_call: TRBD1
cdr3_aa: CASSSDRATTEAFF; cdr3_nt: TGTGCCAGTAGTAGCGACAGGGCGACCACTGAAGCTTTCTTT; clone_size: NA; j_call: TRBJ1-1; v_call: TRBV19; cdr3_length: 14; d_call: TRBD1
cdr3_aa: CAWKFGTGTYEQYF; cdr3_nt: TGTGCCTGGAAGTTCGGGACAGGAACCTACGAGCAGTACTTC; clone_size: NA; j_call: TRBJ2-7; v_call: TRBV30; cdr3_length: 14; d_call: TRBD1
cdr3_aa: CASSLDREPNEKLFF; cdr3_nt: TGCGCCAGCAGCCTGGACAGGGAACCTAATGAAAAACTGTTTTTT; clone_size: NA; j_call: TRBJ1-4; v_call: TRBV5-1; cdr3_length: 15; d_call: TRBD1
cdr3_aa: CAWTGGPIIYNEQFF; cdr3_nt: TGTGCCTGGACGGGGGGCCCTATTATCTACAATGAGCAGTTCTTC; clone_size: NA; j_call: TRBJ2-1; v_call: TRBV30; cdr3_length: 15; d_call: NA
cdr3_aa: CASSGSRDTGEKLFF; cdr3_nt: TGTGCCAGCAGCGGAAGCCGGGACACCGGCGAAAAACTGTTTTTT; clone_size: NA; j_call: TRBJ1-4; v_call: TRBV9; cdr3_length: 15; d_call: NA
cdr3_aa: CASSLRGTEGGDQPQHF; cdr3_nt: TGTGCCAGCAGCCTCCGCGGGACCGAAGGAGGGGATCAGCCCCAGCATTTT; clone_size: NA; j_call: TRBJ1-5; v_call: TRBV11-3; cdr3_length: 17; d_call: NA
cdr3_aa: CASSFGGGVDSPLHF; cdr3_nt: TGTGCCAGCAGCTTCGGAGGCGGGGTGGATTCACCCCTCCACTTT; clone_size: few; j_call: TRBJ1-6; v_call: TRBV5-4; cdr3_length: 15; d_call: NA
cdr3_aa: CASSSLAGYEQYF; cdr3_nt: TGTGCCAGCAGCTCCCTTGCGGGGTACGAGCAGTACTTC; clone_size: NA; j_call: TRBJ2-7; v_call: TRBV7-6; cdr3_length: 13; d_call: NA
cdr3_aa: CASSPGQIGHGYTF; cdr3_nt: TGTGCCAGCTCACCAGGGCAAATTGGTCATGGCTACACCTTC; clone_size: NA; j_call: TRBJ1-2; v_call: TRBV18; cdr3_length: 14; d_call: NA
cdr3_aa: CAWKGAMETQYF; cdr3_nt: TGTGCCTGGAAGGGAGCCATGGAGACCCAGTACTTC; clone_size: NA; j_call: TRBJ2-5; v_call: TRBV30; cdr3_length: 12; d_call: NA
cdr3_aa: CSVPRGTEAFF; cdr3_nt: TGCAGCGTTCCAAGGGGGACTGAAGCTTTCTTT; clone_size: once; j_call: TRBJ1-1; v_call: TRBV29-1; cdr3_length: 11; d_call: NA
cdr3_aa: CSSSYLPPGQGVEQYF; cdr3_nt: TGTTCCAGCAGCTACCTACCTCCGGGACAGGGTGTCGAGCAGTACTTC; clone_size: NA; j_call: TRBJ2-7; v_call: TRBV7-9; cdr3_length: 16; d_call: TRBD1
cdr3_aa: CASSPTSGGSLYNEQFF; cdr3_nt: TGTGCCAGTAGTCCGACTAGCGGGGGAAGCCTTTACAATGAGCAGTTCTTC; clone_size: NA; j_call: TRBJ2-1; v_call: TRBV19; cdr3_length: 17; d_call: TRBD2
cdr3_aa: CASSQVRQGKVWGAAFF; cdr3_nt: TGTGCCAGCAGCCAAGTAAGGCAGGGTAAAGTGTGGGGTGCAGCGTTCTTC; clone_size: NA; j_call: TRBJ2-1; v_call: TRBV14; cdr3_length: 17; d_call: NA
cdr3_aa: CASTSTTGGSEKLFF; cdr3_nt: TGTGCCAGCACCTCCACGACAGGGGGGAGTGAAAAACTGTTTTTT; clone_size: NA; j_call: TRBJ1-4; v_call: TRBV2; cdr3_length: 15; d_call: TRBD1
cdr3_aa: CASSLGRGQGETQYF; cdr3_nt: TGTGCCAGCAGCTTAGGAAGGGGACAGGGAGAGACCCAGTACTTC; clone_size: once; j_call: TRBJ2-5; v_call: TRBV7-9; cdr3_length: 15; d_call: TRBD1
cdr3_aa: CASSRGGGWGTDTQYF; cdr3_nt: TGTGCCAGCAGCCGGGGAGGGGGGTGGGGCACAGATACGCAGTATTTT; clone_size: NA; j_call: TRBJ2-3; v_call: TRBV5-6; cdr3_length: 16; d_call: NA
cdr3_aa: CASRSSGTNYGYTF; cdr3_nt: TGTGCCAGCAGGAGTTCCGGGACTAACTATGGCTACACCTTC; clone_size: NA; j_call: TRBJ1-2; v_call: TRBV6-5; cdr3_length: 14; d_call: NA
cdr3_aa: CASSSPGHRDSPLHF; cdr3_nt: TGTGCCAGCAGTAGCCCGGGACACCGAGATTCACCCCTCCACTTT; clone_size: NA; j_call: TRBJ1-6; v_call: TRBV27; cdr3_length: 15; d_call: NA
cdr3_aa: CASSYAGTEAFF; cdr3_nt: TGTGCCAGCAGTTATGCGGGGACTGAAGCTTTCTTT; clone_size: NA; j_call: TRBJ1-1; v_call: TRBV6-5; cdr3_length: 12; d_call: NA
cdr3_aa: CASSIGQMGYSPLHF; cdr3_nt: TGTGCCAGCAGCATCGGACAAATGGGGTATTCACCCCTCCACTTT; clone_size: once; j_call: TRBJ1-6; v_call: TRBV9; cdr3_length: 15; d_call: NA
cdr3_aa: CASTQEAERSYTF; cdr3_nt: TGTGCCAGCACCCAGGAAGCCGAAAGGAGCTACACCTTC; clone_size: NA; j_call: TRBJ1-2; v_call: TRBV6-6; cdr3_length: 13; d_call: NA
cdr3_aa: CASSVGTGLTNEKLFF; cdr3_nt: TGTGCCAGCAGCGTAGGGACAGGCTTAACTAATGAAAAACTGTTTTTT; clone_size: few; j_call: TRBJ1-4; v_call: TRBV9; cdr3_length: 16; d_call: TRBD1
cdr3_aa: CASSPGTGPYNEQFF; cdr3_nt: TGTGCCAGCAGTCCCGGGACAGGGCCCTACAATGAGCAGTTCTTC; clone_size: once; j_call: TRBJ2-1; v_call: TRBV27; cdr3_length: 15; d_call: TRBD1
cdr3_aa: CSVGGTGELFF; cdr3_nt: TGCAGCGTTGGAGGCACCGGGGAGCTGTTTTTT; clone_size: NA; j_call: TRBJ2-2; v_call: TRBV29-1; cdr3_length: 11; d_call: NA
cdr3_aa: CSVDKGAGTEAFF; cdr3_nt: TGCAGCGTTGATAAGGGGGCAGGGACTGAAGCTTTCTTT; clone_size: NA; j_call: TRBJ1-1; v_call: TRBV29-1; cdr3_length: 13; d_call: TRBD1
cdr3_aa: CASSPGLAGVQQYF; cdr3_nt: TGTGCCAGCAGCCCCGGACTAGCGGGGGTACAGCAGTACTTC; clone_size: NA; j_call: TRBJ2-7; v_call: TRBV7-2; cdr3_length: 14; d_call: TRBD2
cdr3_aa: CASSQVSRYEQYF; cdr3_nt: TGCGCCAGCAGCCAAGTTAGCCGCTACGAGCAGTACTTC; clone_size: NA; j_call: TRBJ2-7; v_call: TRBV4-1; cdr3_length: 13; d_call: NA
cdr3_aa: CASSLGGGTTDTQYF; cdr3_nt: TGTGCTAGCAGCTTGGGCGGGGGAACCACAGATACGCAGTATTTT; clone_size: NA; j_call: TRBJ2-3; v_call: TRBV7-7; cdr3_length: 15; d_call: TRBD2
cdr3_aa: CASLTGSTGVHEQYF; cdr3_nt: TGTGCCAGCCTGACCGGCTCGACAGGAGTCCACGAGCAGTACTTC; clone_size: NA; j_call: TRBJ2-7; v_call: TRBV28; cdr3_length: 15; d_call: NA
cdr3_aa: CASSQDGRGGTEAFF; cdr3_nt: TGCGCCAGCAGCCAAGATGGGAGGGGCGGCACTGAAGCTTTCTTT; clone_size: NA; j_call: TRBJ1-1; v_call: TRBV4-3; cdr3_length: 15; d_call: NA
cdr3_aa: CARARTDSNEQFF; cdr3_nt: TGTGCCAGGGCGCGGACAGACAGCAATGAGCAGTTCTTC; clone_size: NA; j_call: TRBJ2-1; v_call: TRBV7-9; cdr3_length: 13; d_call: NA
cdr3_aa: CASSLPSGGGDTQYF; cdr3_nt: TGTGCCAGCAGCTTACCTAGCGGGGGGGGAGATACGCAGTATTTT; clone_size: once; j_call: TRBJ2-3; v_call: TRBV5-4; cdr3_length: 15; d_call: TRBD2
cdr3_aa: CATSKQNSPLHF; cdr3_nt: TGTGCCACCAGCAAACAAAATTCACCCCTCCACTTT; clone_size: once; j_call: TRBJ1-6; v_call: TRBV15; cdr3_length: 12; d_call: NA
cdr3_aa: CASQLAGGQDTQYF; cdr3_nt: TGTGCCAGCCAACTAGCGGGGGGGCAAGATACGCAGTATTTT; clone_size: NA; j_call: TRBJ2-3; v_call: TRBV6-6; cdr3_length: 14; d_call: TRBD2
cdr3_aa: CASSPDRVGNSPLHF; cdr3_nt: TGCGCCAGCAGCCCTGACAGGGTTGGGAATTCACCCCTCCACTTT; clone_size: NA; j_call: TRBJ1-6; v_call: TRBV5-1; cdr3_length: 15; d_call: TRBD1
cdr3_aa: CSVGLEVETQYF; cdr3_nt: TGCAGCGTCGGACTAGAGGTAGAGACCCAGTACTTC; clone_size: NA; j_call: TRBJ2-5; v_call: TRBV29-1; cdr3_length: 12; d_call: TRBD2
cdr3_aa: CASSSHPTKEEKLFF; cdr3_nt: TGTGCCAGCAGCTCCCACCCTACCAAAGAAGAAAAACTGTTTTTT; clone_size: NA; j_call: TRBJ1-4; v_call: TRBV7-6; cdr3_length: 15; d_call: NA
cdr3_aa: CSARLVGETQYF; cdr3_nt: TGCAGCGCGAGACTAGTAGGAGAGACCCAGTACTTC; clone_size: NA; j_call: TRBJ2-5; v_call: TRBV29-1; cdr3_length: 12; d_call: NA
cdr3_aa: CASSLIPGQDVEKLFF; cdr3_nt: TGCGCCAGCAGCTTAATCCCGGGACAGGATGTGGAAAAACTGTTTTTT; clone_size: few; j_call: TRBJ1-4; v_call: TRBV5-1; cdr3_length: 16; d_call: TRBD1
cdr3_aa: CASSLQGWNSGANVLTF; cdr3_nt: TGTGCCAGCTCACTACAGGGGTGGAACTCTGGGGCCAACGTCCTGACTTTC; clone_size: NA; j_call: TRBJ2-6; v_call: TRBV18; cdr3_length: 17; d_call: TRBD1
cdr3_aa: CSATSGETQYF; cdr3_nt: TGCAGTGCTACTAGCGGCGAGACCCAGTACTTC; clone_size: few; j_call: TRBJ2-5; v_call: TRBV20-1; cdr3_length: 11; d_call: TRBD2
cdr3_aa: CASSGSGGIPDTQYF; cdr3_nt: TGTGCCAGCAGTGGTAGCGGGGGGATCCCAGATACGCAGTATTTT; clone_size: NA; j_call: TRBJ2-3; v_call: TRBV2; cdr3_length: 15; d_call: TRBD2